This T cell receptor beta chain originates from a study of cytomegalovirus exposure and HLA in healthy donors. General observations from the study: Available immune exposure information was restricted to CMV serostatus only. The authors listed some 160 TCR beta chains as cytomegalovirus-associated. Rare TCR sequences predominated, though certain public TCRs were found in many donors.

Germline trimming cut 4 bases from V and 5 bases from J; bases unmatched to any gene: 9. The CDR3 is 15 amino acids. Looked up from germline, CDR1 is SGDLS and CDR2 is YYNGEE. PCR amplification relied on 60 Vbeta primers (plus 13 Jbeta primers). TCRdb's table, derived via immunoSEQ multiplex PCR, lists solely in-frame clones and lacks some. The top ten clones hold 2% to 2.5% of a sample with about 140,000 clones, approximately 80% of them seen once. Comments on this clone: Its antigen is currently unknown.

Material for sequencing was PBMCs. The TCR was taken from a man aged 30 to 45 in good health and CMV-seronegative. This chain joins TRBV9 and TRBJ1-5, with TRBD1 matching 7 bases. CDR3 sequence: CASSPEGTDYQPQHF. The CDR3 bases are TGTGCCAGCAGCCCCGAGGGGACAGATTATCAGCCCCAGCATTTT.